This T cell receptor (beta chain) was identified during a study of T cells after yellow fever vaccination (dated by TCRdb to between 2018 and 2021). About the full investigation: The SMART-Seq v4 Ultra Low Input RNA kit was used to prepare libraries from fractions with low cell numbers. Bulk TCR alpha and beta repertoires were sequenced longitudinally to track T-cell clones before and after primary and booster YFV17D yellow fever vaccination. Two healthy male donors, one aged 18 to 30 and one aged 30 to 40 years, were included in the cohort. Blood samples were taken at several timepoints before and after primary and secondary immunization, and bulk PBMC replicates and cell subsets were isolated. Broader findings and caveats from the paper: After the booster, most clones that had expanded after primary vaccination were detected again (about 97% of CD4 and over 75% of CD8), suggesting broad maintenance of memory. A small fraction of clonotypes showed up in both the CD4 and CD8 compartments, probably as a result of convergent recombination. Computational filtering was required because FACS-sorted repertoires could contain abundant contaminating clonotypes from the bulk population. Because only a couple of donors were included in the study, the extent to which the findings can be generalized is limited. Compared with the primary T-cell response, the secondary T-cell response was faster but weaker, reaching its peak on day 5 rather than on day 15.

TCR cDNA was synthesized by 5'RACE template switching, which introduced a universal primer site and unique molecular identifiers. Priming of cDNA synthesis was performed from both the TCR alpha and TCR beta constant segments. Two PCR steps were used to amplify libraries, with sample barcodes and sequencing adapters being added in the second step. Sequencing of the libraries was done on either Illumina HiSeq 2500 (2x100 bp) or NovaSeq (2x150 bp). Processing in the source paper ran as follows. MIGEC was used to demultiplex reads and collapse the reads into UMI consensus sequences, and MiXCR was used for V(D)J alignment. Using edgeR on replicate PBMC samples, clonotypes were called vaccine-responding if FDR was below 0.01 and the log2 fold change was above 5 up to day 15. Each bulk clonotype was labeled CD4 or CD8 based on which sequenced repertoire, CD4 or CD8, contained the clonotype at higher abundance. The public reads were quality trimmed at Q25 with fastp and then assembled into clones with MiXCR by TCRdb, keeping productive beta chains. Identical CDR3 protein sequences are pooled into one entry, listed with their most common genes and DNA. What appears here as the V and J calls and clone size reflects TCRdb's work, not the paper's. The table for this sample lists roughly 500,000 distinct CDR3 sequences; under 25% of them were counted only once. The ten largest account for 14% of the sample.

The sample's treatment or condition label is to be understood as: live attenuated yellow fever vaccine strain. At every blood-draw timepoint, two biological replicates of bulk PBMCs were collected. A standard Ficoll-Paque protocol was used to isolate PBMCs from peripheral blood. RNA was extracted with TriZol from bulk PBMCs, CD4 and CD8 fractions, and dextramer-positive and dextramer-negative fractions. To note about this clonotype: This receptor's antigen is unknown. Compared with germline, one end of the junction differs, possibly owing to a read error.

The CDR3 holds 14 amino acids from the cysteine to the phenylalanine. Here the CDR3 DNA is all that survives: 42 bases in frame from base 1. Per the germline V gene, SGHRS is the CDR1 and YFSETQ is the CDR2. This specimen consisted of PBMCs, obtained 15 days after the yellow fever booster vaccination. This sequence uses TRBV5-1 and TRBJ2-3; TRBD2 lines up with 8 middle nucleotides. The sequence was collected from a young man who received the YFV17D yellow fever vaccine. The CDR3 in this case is CASSLGTSSDTQYF. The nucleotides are TGTGCCAGCAGTTTAGGGACTAGTTCGGATACGCAGTATTTT.